This T cell receptor (beta chain) was captured in a study of T cell responses to AZD1222 COVID-19 vaccine. Overall study results and limits: With two AZD1222 doses given, Spike-specific TCR breadth and depth both rose. Females outnumbered males among donors, who were mostly white British; clonal diversity was possibly underestimated. Regions left unmutated in variants are reportedly the target of nearly half of spike-specific TCRs.

About this clone itself: Its antigen remains unidentified.

Profiled with immunoSEQ multiplex PCR; TCRdb holds only in-frame clones, not every one. The sample has some 130,000 clones; more than 85% are singletons. The TCR originated in an adult in good health. The sample here was peripheral blood, taken on day 0 of AZD1222 vaccination.

CDR3 nucleotides: TGTGCCAGCAGCAAAGAGTTACAGGGGGTGAGGATTACAACTAATGAAAAACTGTTTTTT. Amino acid sequence: CASSKELQGVRITTNEKLFF. The chain employs TRBV21-1 and TRBJ1-4; no DNA check was done on the table's D call, TRBD1. TRBV21-1 is a known pseudogene. The CDR3 sequence is 20 residues long.